A selection of T cell receptor beta chains follows, all from one sample in a study of blood T cell repertoires in COVID-19. TCRdb keeps only in-frame clones here, not all; method: immunoSEQ multiplex PCR. The sample has roughly 360,000 clones, roughly four fifths seen once. The sequenced sample consisted of PBMCs or T cells enriched from blood (not recorded which). The receptors derive from a woman between 45 and 60 years old who had recovered from COVID-19. Each CDR3 is given with its conserved first and last residue. A D gene is named only where the DNA matches it firmly. Clone size is not always given. Where it is, it says once, few, many or a class for expanded clones.

cdr3_length: 16
d_call: -
j_call: TRBJ1-5
v_call: TRBV5-6
clone_size: -
cdr3_nt: TGTGCCAGCAGCTTGAGGGGGGGCGCAGGCAATCAGCCCCAGCATTTT
cdr3_aa: CASSLRGGAGNQPQHF

cdr3_length: 15
d_call: TRBD2
j_call: TRBJ2-3
v_call: TRBV4-3
clone_size: -
cdr3_nt: TGCGCCAGCAGCGAACAAGCGGGAGCAGGGGATACGCAGTATTTT
cdr3_aa: CASSEQAGAGDTQYF

cdr3_length: 14
d_call: -
j_call: TRBJ2-7
v_call: TRBV18
clone_size: few
cdr3_nt: TGTGCCAGCTCACCTGGGAGTCCTTCGTACGAGCAGTACTTC
cdr3_aa: CASSPGSPSYEQYF

cdr3_length: 14
d_call: TRBD1
j_call: TRBJ1-2
v_call: TRBV7-8
clone_size: -
cdr3_nt: TGTGCCAGCAGCTTCCGGACAGGGGATAGTGGCTACACCTTC
cdr3_aa: CASSFRTGDSGYTF

cdr3_length: 16
d_call: -
j_call: TRBJ1-5
v_call: TRBV19
clone_size: -
cdr3_nt: TGTGCCAGTAGTCAACAGGGCCCCCGTTTCGATGGGCCCCAGCATTTT
cdr3_aa: CASSQQGPRFDGPQHF

cdr3_length: 17
d_call: -
j_call: TRBJ1-6
v_call: TRBV5-5
clone_size: -
cdr3_nt: TGTGCCAGCAGCCCGACGGTTAGACAGAGCACCCATTCACCCCTCCACTTT
cdr3_aa: CASSPTVRQSTHSPLHF

cdr3_length: 16
d_call: TRBD1
j_call: TRBJ2-1
v_call: TRBV7-6
clone_size: -
cdr3_nt: TGTGCCAGCAGCTTAGCGGGGACAGTTAATCACAATGAGCAGTTCTTC
cdr3_aa: CASSLAGTVNHNEQFF

cdr3_length: 17
d_call: TRBD1
j_call: TRBJ1-2
v_call: TRBV7-9
clone_size: -
cdr3_nt: TGTGCCAGCAGCTTTGGGGGGAACAGGGGCGCACTGTATGGCTACACCTTC
cdr3_aa: CASSFGGNRGALYGYTF

cdr3_length: 15
d_call: TRBD1
j_call: TRBJ2-7
v_call: TRBV2
clone_size: -
cdr3_nt: TGTGCCAGCAGAGAACAGGGGGCGATTCACGACGAGCAGTACTTC
cdr3_aa: CASREQGAIHDEQYF

cdr3_length: 14
d_call: -
j_call: TRBJ1-1
v_call: TRBV6-2/TRBV6-3
clone_size: -
cdr3_nt: TGTGCCAGCAGTTACTCTAAACTTAACACTGAAGCTTTCTTT
cdr3_aa: CASSYSKLNTEAFF

cdr3_length: 14
d_call: TRBD2
j_call: TRBJ2-3
v_call: TRBV29-1
clone_size: -
cdr3_nt: TGCAGCGTTTTGGGACTAGCGGGCACAGATACGCAGTATTTT
cdr3_aa: CSVLGLAGTDTQYF

cdr3_length: 15
d_call: TRBD1
j_call: TRBJ1-5
v_call: TRBV6-2/TRBV6-3
clone_size: -
cdr3_nt: TGTGCCAGCAGCCGCGGGACAGCTAGCAATCAGCCCCAGCATTTT
cdr3_aa: CASSRGTASNQPQHF

cdr3_length: 16
d_call: -
j_call: TRBJ2-3
v_call: TRBV21-1
clone_size: -
cdr3_nt: TGTGCCAGCAGGGACACACAGGGGGATAGCACAGATACGCAGTATTTT
cdr3_aa: CASRDTQGDSTDTQYF

cdr3_length: 15
d_call: -
j_call: TRBJ2-3
v_call: TRBV9
clone_size: -
cdr3_nt: TGTGCCAGCAGCGTAGACTCGGGGGGCACAGATACGCAGTATTTT
cdr3_aa: CASSVDSGGTDTQYF

cdr3_length: 14
d_call: TRBD1
j_call: TRBJ1-2
v_call: TRBV5-1
clone_size: -
cdr3_nt: TGCGCCAGCAGTGGGACAGGGGGCAACTATGGCTACACCTTC
cdr3_aa: CASSGTGGNYGYTF

cdr3_length: 17
d_call: TRBD1
j_call: TRBJ1-1
v_call: TRBV4-2
clone_size: -
cdr3_nt: TGTGCCAGCAGCCAAGACGGGATGGGACAGGGGCGTACTGAAGCTTTCTTT
cdr3_aa: CASSQDGMGQGRTEAFF

cdr3_length: 15
d_call: -
j_call: TRBJ2-4
v_call: TRBV11-3
clone_size: -
cdr3_nt: TGTGCCAGCAGCTTACTGGCGGGGGCCAAAAACATTCAGTACTTC
cdr3_aa: CASSLLAGAKNIQYF

cdr3_length: 14
d_call: -
j_call: TRBJ2-7
v_call: TRBV6-6
clone_size: -
cdr3_nt: TGTGCCAGCAGTCCCCAGGGCGATCCCTACGAGCAGTACTTC
cdr3_aa: CASSPQGDPYEQYF

cdr3_length: 14
d_call: TRBD1
j_call: TRBJ2-5
v_call: TRBV2
clone_size: -
cdr3_nt: TGTGCCAGCAGTGTACAGGGGGCTGGAGAGACCCAGTACTTC
cdr3_aa: CASSVQGAGETQYF

cdr3_length: 14
d_call: -
j_call: TRBJ1-2
v_call: TRBV5-1
clone_size: -
cdr3_nt: TGCGCCAGCAGCTTGGGACAGGCCCACTATGGCTACACCTTC
cdr3_aa: CASSLGQAHYGYTF

cdr3_length: 13
d_call: -
j_call: TRBJ1-5
v_call: TRBV29-1
clone_size: -
cdr3_nt: TGCAGCGTTTCCGGGCAGGGGAATCAGCCCCAGCATTTT
cdr3_aa: CSVSGQGNQPQHF

cdr3_length: 19
d_call: TRBD2
j_call: TRBJ2-1
v_call: TRBV7-9
clone_size: -
cdr3_nt: TGTGCCAGCAGCTGGGGACTAGCGGGACGACTGAGCTCCTACAATGAGCAGTTCTTC
cdr3_aa: CASSWGLAGRLSSYNEQFF

cdr3_length: 18
d_call: -
j_call: TRBJ2-2
v_call: TRBV7-3
clone_size: -
cdr3_nt: TGTGCCAGCAGCCTCCCTCTCTCGTGGGAGGATGGGACCGGGGAGCTGTTTTTT
cdr3_aa: CASSLPLSWEDGTGELFF

cdr3_length: 13
d_call: -
j_call: TRBJ1-1
v_call: TRBV9
clone_size: many
cdr3_nt: TGTGCCAGCAAAGGGGAGGTGAACACTGAAGCTTTCTTT
cdr3_aa: CASKGEVNTEAFF

cdr3_length: 15
d_call: TRBD1
j_call: TRBJ2-5
v_call: TRBV25-1
clone_size: -
cdr3_nt: TGTGCCACCTCTTATCTTGGACAGGGGGCAGAGACCCAGTACTTC
cdr3_aa: CATSYLGQGAETQYF

cdr3_length: 16
d_call: -
j_call: TRBJ1-3
v_call: TRBV5-1
clone_size: -
cdr3_nt: TGCGCCAGCAGCACGGGGGACTCCCGCTCTGGAAACACCATATATTTT
cdr3_aa: CASSTGDSRSGNTIYF

cdr3_length: 11
d_call: -
j_call: TRBJ1-1
v_call: TRBV5-1
clone_size: -
cdr3_nt: TGCGCCAGCAGCGACTACACTGAAGCTTTCTTT
cdr3_aa: CASSDYTEAFF

cdr3_length: 15
d_call: TRBD1
j_call: TRBJ1-4
v_call: TRBV23-1
clone_size: -
cdr3_nt: TGCGCCAGCAGTCAGGGGGACAGGGCGAATGAAAAACTGTTTTTT
cdr3_aa: CASSQGDRANEKLFF

cdr3_length: 16
d_call: TRBD2
j_call: TRBJ2-7
v_call: TRBV3-1/TRBV3-2
clone_size: -
cdr3_nt: TGTGCCAGCAGCGCAGTTGGGGGGCTAGCGGGAGGCGAGCAGTACTTC
cdr3_aa: CASSAVGGLAGGEQYF

cdr3_length: 17
d_call: TRBD1
j_call: TRBJ1-1
v_call: TRBV27
clone_size: -
cdr3_nt: TGTGCCAGCAGTCGCACGTCCCGGACAGGGCGAAACACTGAAGCTTTCTTT
cdr3_aa: CASSRTSRTGRNTEAFF

cdr3_length: 14
d_call: -
j_call: TRBJ1-5
v_call: TRBV4-3
clone_size: -
cdr3_nt: TGCGCCAGCAGTCCGACAGTGGATAATCAGCCCCAGCATTTT
cdr3_aa: CASSPTVDNQPQHF

cdr3_length: 15
d_call: -
j_call: TRBJ1-5
v_call: TRBV15
clone_size: -
cdr3_nt: TGTGCCACCAGCCTCCGGGGTACAGCCGATCAGCCCCAGCATTTT
cdr3_aa: CATSLRGTADQPQHF